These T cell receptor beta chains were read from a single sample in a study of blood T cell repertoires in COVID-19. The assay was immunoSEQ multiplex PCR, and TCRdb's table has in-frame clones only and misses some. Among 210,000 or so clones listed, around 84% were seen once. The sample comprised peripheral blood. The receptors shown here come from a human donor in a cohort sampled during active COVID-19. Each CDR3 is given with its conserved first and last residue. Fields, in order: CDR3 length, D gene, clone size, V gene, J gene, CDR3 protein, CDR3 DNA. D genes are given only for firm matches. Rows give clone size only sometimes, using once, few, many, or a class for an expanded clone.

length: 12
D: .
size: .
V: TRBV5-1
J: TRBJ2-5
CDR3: CASSRSGETQYF
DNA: TGCGCCAGCAGTAGATCGGGGGAGACCCAGTACTTC

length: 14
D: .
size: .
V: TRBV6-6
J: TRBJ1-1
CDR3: CASRPQTRNTEAFF
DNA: TGTGCCAGCAGACCCCAGACAAGGAACACTGAAGCTTTCTTT

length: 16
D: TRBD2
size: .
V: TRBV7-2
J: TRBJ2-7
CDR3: CASSLGPSGRVYEQYF
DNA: TGTGCCAGCAGCTTGGGACCTAGCGGGAGGGTCTACGAGCAGTACTTC

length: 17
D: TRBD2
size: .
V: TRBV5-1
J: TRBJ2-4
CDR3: CASSFSPGGGTKNIQYF
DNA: TGCGCCAGCAGCTTCTCCCCTGGGGGAGGGACCAAAAACATTCAGTACTTC

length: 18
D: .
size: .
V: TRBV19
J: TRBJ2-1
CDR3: CASSSQGGYGGVAYEQFF
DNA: TGTGCCAGTAGTTCGCAGGGCGGTTATGGTGGTGTAGCATATGAGCAGTTCTTC

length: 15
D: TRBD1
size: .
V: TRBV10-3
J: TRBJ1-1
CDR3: CAISNLRGQSTEAFF
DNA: TGTGCCATCTCAAACCTAAGGGGGCAGAGCACTGAAGCTTTCTTT

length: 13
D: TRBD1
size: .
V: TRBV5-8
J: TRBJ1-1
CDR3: CASSTTGRYQAFF
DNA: TGTGCCAGCAGCACGACAGGGAGGTATCAGGCTTTCTTT

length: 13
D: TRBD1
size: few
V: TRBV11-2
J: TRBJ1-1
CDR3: CASSLHRGSEAFF
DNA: TGTGCCAGCAGCTTACACAGGGGCTCTGAAGCTTTCTTT

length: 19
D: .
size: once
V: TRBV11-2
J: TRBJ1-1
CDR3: CASSPQFLLTTEGNTEAFF
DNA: TGTGCCAGCAGCCCCCAATTCCTGTTGACTACTGAAGGAAACACTGAAGCTTTCTTT

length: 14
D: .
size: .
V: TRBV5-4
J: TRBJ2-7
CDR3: CASSLELDTYEQYF
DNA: TGTGCCAGCAGCTTGGAACTAGATACCTACGAGCAGTACTTC

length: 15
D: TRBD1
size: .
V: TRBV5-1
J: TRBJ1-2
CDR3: CASSLAGGTGNGYTF
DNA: TGCGCCAGCAGCTTGGCCGGGGGGACAGGGAACGGCTACACCTTC

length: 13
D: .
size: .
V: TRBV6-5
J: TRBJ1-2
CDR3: CASSYGGRGGYTF
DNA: TGTGCCAGCAGTTACGGGGGGAGAGGAGGCTACACCTTC

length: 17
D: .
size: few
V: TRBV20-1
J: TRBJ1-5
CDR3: CSASDSRRSYSNQPQHF
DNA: TGCAGTGCTAGTGACTCTCGCAGGTCATATAGCAATCAGCCCCAGCATTTT

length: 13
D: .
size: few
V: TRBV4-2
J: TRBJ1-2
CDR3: CASSPQAGDGYTF
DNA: TGTGCCAGCAGCCCCCAGGCAGGCGATGGCTACACCTTC

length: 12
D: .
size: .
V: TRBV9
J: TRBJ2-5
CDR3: CASSLYQETQYF
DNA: TGTGCCAGCAGCCTCTACCAAGAGACCCAGTACTTC

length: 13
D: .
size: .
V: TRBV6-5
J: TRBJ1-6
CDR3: CASILTENSPLHF
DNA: TGTGCCAGCATCCTAACAGAGAATTCACCCCTCCACTTT

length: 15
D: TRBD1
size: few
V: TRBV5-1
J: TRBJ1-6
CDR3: CASSLDQGVKSPLHF
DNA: TGCGCCAGCAGCTTGGACCAGGGGGTAAAATCACCCCTCCACTTT

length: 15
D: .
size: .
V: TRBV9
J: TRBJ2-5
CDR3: CASTKSPGVQETQYF
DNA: TGTGCCAGCACCAAGTCCCCGGGGGTCCAAGAGACCCAGTACTTC

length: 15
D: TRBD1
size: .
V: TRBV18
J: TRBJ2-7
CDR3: CASSPRDRGQYEQYF
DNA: TGTGCCAGCTCACCCAGGGACAGGGGGCAGTACGAGCAGTACTTC

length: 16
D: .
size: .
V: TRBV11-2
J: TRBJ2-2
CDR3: CASSLVLRLNTGELFF
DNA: TGTGCCAGCAGCTTAGTGTTGCGATTGAACACCGGGGAGCTGTTTTTT